This entry is about one TCR beta chain. The sample belongs to a study of blood T cell repertoires in COVID-19. TCRdb's table, derived via immunoSEQ multiplex PCR, lists solely in-frame clones and lacks some. The sample has about 180,000 clones, around four fifths seen once. V was cut by 7 bases and J by 2 bases, with 12 bases left in between. Germline loops: CDR1 MNHEY, CDR2 SVGAGI. The CDR3 sequence is 13 residues long. The V gene is TRBV6-5, the J gene TRBJ2-7; D unresolved. Material: PBMCs or T cells enriched from blood (not recorded which). The receptor's source is a woman aged 45-65 years who had recovered from COVID-19. The CDR3 loop is CASKVLGPYEQYF. In nucleotides, the CDR3 is TGTGCCAGCAAAGTCCTGGGCCCCTACGAGCAGTACTTC.